This T cell receptor beta chain was sequenced for a study of identical twins. This clonotype was seen a handful of times. Looked up from germline, CDR1 is SGHTA and CDR2 is FQGNSA. J lost 8 bases, V lost 1 base, and 21 bases had no gene match. The CDR3 is made up of 20 amino acids. A universal primer site was added by template switching, and unique molecular identifiers were carried by the cDNA. TCRdb reanalysed the 5' RACE reads using MiXCR and keeps one entry per CDR3 protein. The top ten clones hold under 0.35% of a sample with about 1.7 million distinct CDR3 sequences, 32% of them seen once. This TCR was recovered from a newborn girl in good health. The chain links TRBV7-2 to TRBJ2-1, with TRBD2 identical over 9 bases. Specimen: cord blood. This CDR3 is CASSLETARRSGRKSHEQFF. CDR3 bases: TGTGCCAGCAGCTTAGAGACCGCGCGGCGTAGCGGGAGAAAATCCCATGAGCAGTTCTTC.